This T cell receptor (beta chain) derives from a study of CD4 T cells in relation to SARS-CoV-2 and coronaviruses. The CDR3 has 15 residues. The table came from immunoSEQ multiplex PCR; TCRdb's copy has only in-frame clones and leaves some out. The sample consists of under 25,000 clones, 65% to 80% of them appearing once. In the case of this clone: The target antigen is unknown.

Before the COVID-19 pandemic, during about 2011-2019, CD4+ T cells were taken from unexposed donors. The cells were cultured for approximately ten days before CD4+ T cells were isolated. Material for sequencing was CD4+ T cells from PBMCs, cultured in vitro. This TCR was recovered from a human donor in good health. This chain connects TRBV21-1 to TRBJ2-7; TRBD1 is taken as the D call from the table, unchecked against the DNA. TRBV21-1 corresponds to a pseudogene. The CDR3 nucleotides are TGTGCCAGCAGCAAACGACCCGGGACAACCTACGAGCAGTACTTC. Translated: CASSKRPGTTYEQYF.